This T cell receptor (beta chain) was recorded in a study of shared clonotypes between healthy human individuals. Genomic DNA per cell subset filled all wells of several immunoSEQ plates. Original processing methods: Because ImmunoSEQ provided only junction sequences with no quality scores, the filtering differed. Produced via immunoSEQ multiplex PCR; TCRdb's table is partial and in-frame only. The DNA was the basis for D and trimming; V, J and clone size are from that table. The sample consists of 800,000 to 1,200,000 clones, 78% of them appearing once. Trimming at V came to 4 bases and at J to 3 bases, leaving 5 bases not matched to a gene. CDR3 length: 14 amino acids. In germline, CDR1 is SGHRS, CDR2 YFSETQ. HIV-negative, healthy adults without recent acute infections or vaccinations were the donors. A CD45RA+ naive subset and a CD45RA-negative memory subset were split from CD4+ cells.

The sample taken for sequencing was memory CD4+ T cells from PBMCs. Noted subset: CD45RA-negative fraction. This chain connects TRBV5-1 to TRBJ2-5; 8 bases are a match to TRBD2. The origin of this receptor is a man in his late teens or twenties in good health. Some clones in this sample may be carry-over from other donors' samples. CDR3 coding DNA: TGCGCCAGCAGCCGACGAGCGGGAGAAGAGACCCAGTACTTC. Translating it yields CASSRRAGEETQYF.